The rows below give T cell receptor beta chains drawn from one sample of a study of OX40 agonist ivuxolimab in advanced cancers. Clones were read by immunoSEQ multiplex PCR, and TCRdb kept only the in-frame ones, dropping some. The sample has some 25,000 clones, 80% to 90% seen once; the top ten hold about two fifths. Specimen: CD4+ or CD8+ T cells sorted from blood, collected in a trial of the OX40 agonist ivuxolimab. Receptors were obtained from an adult with an advanced solid tumor such as melanoma, head and neck, liver or kidney cancer. The CDR3 runs from the conserved cysteine through the conserved F or W. A D gene is named only where the DNA matches it firmly. Where a row states a size, it is once, few, many or the class of an expanded clone; other rows omit it.

j_call v_call d_call clone_size cdr3_nt cdr3_aa
TRBJ2-1 TRBV4-2 NA once TGTGCCAGCAGCCAAGAACGAAAGCCCTACAATGAGCAGTTCTTC CASSQERKPYNEQFF
TRBJ1-1 TRBV5-1 TRBD1 NA TGCGCCAGCAGCTTGGTGGGACAGGGGAACACTGAAGCTTTCTTT CASSLVGQGNTEAFF
TRBJ1-1 TRBV6-1 NA NA TGTGCCAGCAGTGATGGTCAGGGAAGCACTGAAGCTTTCTTT CASSDGQGSTEAFF
TRBJ1-1 TRBV29-1 TRBD1 few TGCAGCGCTGGGGACAGGGAATGGACTGAAGCTTTCTTT CSAGDREWTEAFF
TRBJ2-7 TRBV10-2 NA once TGCGCCAGCAGTGAGTTAGGGGCTAGCGGGACAGGCGAGCAGTACTTC CASSELGASGTGEQYF
TRBJ2-7 TRBV7-8 NA NA TGTGCCAGCAGTCCTATGGGTAGCGACCCGGACTACGAGCAGTACTTC CASSPMGSDPDYEQYF
TRBJ1-2 TRBV6-5 NA NA TGTGCCAGCAGTTACGCCGCCAACTATGGCTACACCTTC CASSYAANYGYTF
TRBJ2-7 TRBV19 NA NA TGTGCCAGTAGTCCTAGCTCCTACGAGCAGTACTTC CASSPSSYEQYF
TRBJ2-7 TRBV5-1 TRBD1 NA TGCGCCAGCACAGGGGGCCATTTCTACGAGCAGTACTTC CASTGGHFYEQYF
TRBJ1-2 TRBV9 NA once TGTGCCAGCAGCGGGACTTATGGCTACACCTTC CASSGTYGYTF
TRBJ2-7 TRBV29-1 TRBD1 NA TGCAGCGCCATGGGACAGTCCCCCTACGAGCAGTACTTC CSAMGQSPYEQYF
TRBJ2-3 TRBV19 TRBD2 NA TGTGCCAGTAGTGGACGACTAGCGGGGAGTTCAGATACGCAGTATTTT CASSGRLAGSSDTQYF
TRBJ2-3 TRBV4-2 TRBD2 NA TGTGCCAGCAGCCCTAGCGGGGAAATCACAGATACGCAGTATTTT CASSPSGEITDTQYF
TRBJ1-2 TRBV6-5 NA NA TGTGCCAGCAGTTACTCTGCGGGGGCCTACACCTTC CASSYSAGAYTF
TRBJ2-1 TRBV6-1 TRBD1 NA TGTGCCAGCCGCCGGACAGGGCAATACAATGAGCAGTTCTTC CASRRTGQYNEQFF
TRBJ2-7 TRBV7-9 NA many TGTGCCAGCAGCTTAGACACCCTCTCCTACGAGCAGTACTTC CASSLDTLSYEQYF
TRBJ1-5 TRBV11-2 NA NA TGTGCCAGCAGCTTAGGCGAATCTAGCAATCAGCCCCAGCATTTT CASSLGESSNQPQHF
TRBJ2-1 TRBV28 NA NA TGTGCCAGCAGTCCCCTGGGGACTTTCGAGCCCTACAATGAGCAGTTCTTC CASSPLGTFEPYNEQFF
TRBJ2-2 TRBV5-1 TRBD2 NA TGCGCCAGCAGCTCCGGACTAGCGGGAGTTAGGGCCGGGGAGCTGTTTTTT CASSSGLAGVRAGELFF
TRBJ2-2 TRBV25-1 TRBD1 few TGTGCCAGCAGTGGGACAGGGGACACCGGGGAGCTGTTTTTT CASSGTGDTGELFF
TRBJ1-1 TRBV18 NA NA TGTGCCAGCTCACCAGAACTCAGTCCTGAAGCTTTCTTT CASSPELSPEAFF
TRBJ2-1 TRBV10-1 TRBD2 NA TGCGCCAGCAGTGCCTGGCGACGGCGGGAGGGAGGCAATGAGCAGTTCTTC CASSAWRRREGGNEQFF
TRBJ2-1 TRBV29-1 TRBD2 NA TGCAGCGTTGCCTGGACTAGCGGGGGGAGTGATGAGCAGTTCTTC CSVAWTSGGSDEQFF
TRBJ2-3 TRBV27 NA NA TGTGCCAGCAGCCCCGCGGGGTCAGATACGCAGTATTTT CASSPAGSDTQYF